Listed below are T cell receptor beta chains from one sample, sequenced in a study of neoadjuvant anti-PD-1 for oral cavity cancer. Assay: immunoSEQ multiplex PCR; the TCRdb copy retains only in-frame clones and omits some. The sample includes 11,000 to 15,000 clones, around 70% of them seen just once. The material was PBMCs, obtained after nivolumab (anti-PD-1) treatment. The receptors stem from a person aged 35 to 85 with oral cavity squamous cell carcinoma. Both conserved end residues are part of each CDR3. Each record gives: V gene, D gene, CDR3 protein. D genes are given only for firm matches.

>TRBV6-6|.
CASSYSATGEQYF
>TRBV6-5|.
CASTDGEKETQYF
>TRBV5-1|TRBD2
CASSPGLAFVYEQYF
>TRBV10-3|.
CAISERGDGYTF
>TRBV9|TRBD1
CASSYTDTGASSGNTIYF
>TRBV5-1|.
CASSSFTASEQFF
>TRBV27|.
CASKQVTYEQYF
>TRBV6-1|TRBD2
CASSTLTAGGETQYF
>TRBV2|.
CASSTQDWPMFLYEQYF
>TRBV5-6|.
CASSLSMGYNSPLHF
>TRBV5-1|TRBD2
CASSLEVAGVYEQYF
>TRBV6-5|TRBD1
CASSSTGGRTEAFF
>TRBV5-1|.
CASSSDSYGYTF
>TRBV5-4|TRBD1
CASSLKQGTYEQYF
>TRBV7-2|.
CASSSNLGLQEAQYF
>TRBV6-6|.
CASSQSGQSNQPQHF
>TRBV10-2|.
CASRTGFSYEQYF
>TRBV28|.
CASTPPFDTEAFF
>TRBV5-8|.
CASSFGSYEQYF
>TRBV2|TRBD1
CATTGQGLYTGELFF
>TRBV5-1|TRBD1
CASSQSPGTGSHGYTF
>TRBV5-1|TRBD2
CASSLGVASGGAQTQYF
>TRBV5-6|TRBD1
CASSLFAFEGQGWYF
>TRBV5-1|.
CASASLVDRTPSYEQYF
>TRBV4-1|.
CASSQEVGEQFF
>TRBV19|.
CASSMTGDANEQFF
>TRBV19|TRBD1
CASSPPGTAYGYTF
>TRBV7-2|.
CASSITGNGEQYF
>TRBV5-6|.
CASSLNKQEPYNEQFF
>TRBV6-1|.
CASSQIDRNTEAFF
>TRBV2|TRBD2
CASSGLAGHYEQYF
>TRBV7-8|TRBD1
CASRKTGANTGELFF
>TRBV29-1|.
CSVGGAGGNTIYF
>TRBV4-1|TRBD1
CASSQPRTGNYEQYF
>TRBV28|.
CAAGRLGQPQHF
>TRBV5-4|TRBD2
CASSSKTSAQETQYF
>TRBV30|TRBD1
CAWGGQVGSPLHF
>TRBV9|.
CASSVAQLNYGYTF
>TRBV10-1|TRBD2
CASSAASGSAEQYF
>TRBV5-4|.
CASSQQSQTHEQYF
>TRBV7-6|.
CASSLAGGPGNEQYF
>TRBV11-2|TRBD2
CASSSYYSLGEREAYEQYF
>TRBV6-1|.
CASSEAYNNEQFF
>TRBV7-3|TRBD2
CASSLKRLGSAGEEETQYF
>TRBV28|TRBD1
CASRNLYRGSSNQPQHF
>TRBV7-9|TRBD2
CASSPRGLPMGNEQFF
>TRBV9|TRBD1
CASSVGQGGYNEQFF
>TRBV2|.
CASSFTYEQYF
>TRBV29-1|.
CSVRGAGTEAFF
>TRBV30|.
CAWTRRGSEAFF
>TRBV19|TRBD1
CASRRRGQGARQPQHF
>TRBV7-8|.
CASSSFREARETQYF